This entry describes one T cell receptor (beta chain). The data derive from a study of blood T cell repertoires in COVID-19. Clones were read by immunoSEQ multiplex PCR, and TCRdb kept only the in-frame ones, dropping some. This sample has 250,000 to 400,000 clones; around 87% occur once, and the top ten carry under 5.5%. This CDR3 contains 16 residues. Germline V gene data show CDR1 as SGHNT and CDR2 as YYREEE (reference sequence). V was shortened by 1 base and J by 4 bases, with 16 bases between the two germline ends. The chain uses TRBV5-4 and TRBJ2-3; weak D call: TRBD2 (6 bases). The sample taken for sequencing was PBMCs or T cells enriched from blood (not recorded which). This TCR came from a woman aged 25 to 39 who had recovered from COVID-19. CDR3 sequence (DNA): TGTGCCAGCAGCTTGTTAATCCGGGGGTTCGCAGATACGCAGTATTTT. Translated: CASSLLIRGFADTQYF.